The next 27 T cell receptor beta chains were all read from a single sample in a study of monozygotic twins with inflammatory bowel disease. TCRdb re-called the 5' RACE reads, yielding one record per CDR3 amino acid sequence without DNA. This table lists approximately 420,000 distinct CDR3 sequences. Sequenced input: blood. The receptors here all came from a human donor with ulcerative colitis or Crohn's disease, or a healthy co-twin of an affected twin (not recorded which).

The V call is TRBV7-2, the J call TRBJ2-1. This CDR3 is 13 amino acids long. Germline-derived CDR1 and CDR2 are SGHTA and FQGNSA. The CDR3 is CASSLSGHNEQFF.

The chain carries TRBV2 and TRBJ1-1; as DNA is missing, the TRBD1 call by TCRdb cannot be tested. This CDR3 contains 14 residues. Germline CDR1 is SNHLY and CDR2 is FYNNEI. The CDR3 sequence is CASSSDRGEPEAFF.

V is TRBV7-9 and J is TRBJ1-1. The CDR3 consists of 11 residues. Per germline, CDR1 SEHNR and CDR2 FQNEAQ (reference sequence). Here the CDR3 reads CASTLGAEAFF.

The CDR3 loop reads CSVTGGEKLFF. The V gene is TRBV29-1, the J gene TRBJ1-4; the D gene TCRdb calls, TRBD1, cannot be checked with no DNA. The CDR3 is made up of 11 amino acids. Germline assignment: CDR1 SQVTM and CDR2 ANQGSEA.

J is TRBJ1-5 and V is TRBV20-1. CDR3 length: 13 amino acids. The V gene's germline CDR1 is DFQATT and CDR2 SNEGSKA (reference sequence). The CDR3 loop reads CSARIGRDQPQHF.

This sequence joins TRBV20-1 and TRBJ2-3; TCRdb's D call of TRBD2 is untestable without DNA. Germline values: CDR1 DFQATT, CDR2 SNEGSKA (reference sequence). CDR3 length: 15 amino acids. CDR3 residues: CSARRASGSSDTQYF.

V gene TRBV12-3 or TRBV12-4 combines with J gene TRBJ2-7; there is no DNA to check the TCRdb D call of TRBD1. The CDR3 consists of 14 residues. The CDR3 loop reads CASSLGSGVGEQYF.

The genes are TRBV20-1 and TRBJ2-3; TCRdb's D gene call, TRBD2, goes unchecked for lack of DNA. Germline V lookup: CDR1 DFQATT, CDR2 SNEGSKA (reference sequence). This CDR3 comprises 14 residues. The CDR3 is CSALRAGGFFAGYF.

The chain joins TRBV5-1 to TRBJ2-7; TCRdb designates TRBD2, a call that cannot be tested without DNA. Germline V gives CDR1 SGHRS, CDR2 YFSETQ. This CDR3 is built from 17 residues. This CDR3 reads CASRVGTSANSPYEQYF.

The gene calls are TRBV20-1 and TRBJ2-3; the D call of TRBD2 rests on TCRdb alone, since no DNA is present to check it. Germline V gene lookup returns CDR1 DFQATT and CDR2 SNEGSKA (reference sequence). The CDR3 has 13 amino acids. The CDR3 here is CSANFWRADTQYF.

The chain is built from TRBV5-1 and TRBJ1-5; lacking DNA, the TRBD1 call made by TCRdb goes unchecked. The CDR3 has 15 residues. Germline V gene data show CDR1 as SGHRS and CDR2 as YFSETQ. CDR3 in amino acids: CASSLEGGSGQPQHF.

This sequence joins TRBV27 and TRBJ1-1. The CDR3 is 14 residues long. Germline V CDR1 and CDR2: MNHEY, SMNVEV (reference sequence). The CDR3 reads CASSLRGGGTEAFF.

The chain uses TRBV6-7 and TRBJ2-7; TCRdb calls TRBD1, which cannot be checked without DNA. TRBV6-7 is assigned to the ORF class and has an uncertain function. The CDR3 contains 18 residues. CDR3 amino acids: CASKTGDGGVSVDYEQYF.

This CDR3 is CASSWGLAGWEETQYF. V gene TRBV6-5 combines with J gene TRBJ2-5; TCRdb's D call of TRBD2 is untestable without DNA. The CDR3 loop spans 16 amino acids. CDR1 MNHEY and CDR2 SVGAGI come from the germline V gene.

The gene calls are TRBV13 and TRBJ2-5; the TCRdb call, TRBD2, lacks DNA for checking. The CDR3 totals 15 residues. The germline CDR1 and CDR2 sequences are PRHDT and FYEKMQ (reference sequence). CDR3 amino acids: CASSLGATKEETQYF.

The chain combines TRBV7-2 with TRBJ2-7; TCRdb indicates TRBD2, and absent DNA this call remains unverified. The CDR3 sequence is 15 residues long. Germline V CDR1 and CDR2: SGHTA, FQGNSA. The CDR3 loop reads CASSLERGGGHEQYF.

V is TRBV5-1 and J is TRBJ2-5; without DNA, the TCRdb call of TRBD1 cannot be checked. The CDR3 totals 15 residues. Germline CDR1 is SGHRS and CDR2 is YFSETQ. The chain's CDR3 is CASSLERTGVQTQYF.

V gene TRBV7-2 combines with J gene TRBJ2-5. The germline V gene has CDR1 SGHTA and CDR2 FQGNSA. CDR3 length: 16 amino acids. CDR3: CASSLAHTPWEGTQYF.

The rearrangement uses TRBV20-1 and TRBJ1-4; TCRdb's D call of TRBD1 is untestable without DNA. This CDR3 spans 14 amino acids. The germline CDR1 and CDR2 sequences are DFQATT and SNEGSKA (reference sequence). The CDR3 here is CSARDHSGVEKLFF.

The CDR3 sequence is CASSPFSAYYEQYF. The chain recombines TRBV27 with TRBJ2-7; the D call of TRBD2 rests on TCRdb alone, since no DNA is present to check it. From germline, CDR1 is MNHEY and CDR2 SMNVEV (reference sequence). The CDR3 consists of 14 residues.

The gene calls are TRBV5-1 and TRBJ2-7; the TRBD1 assignment by TCRdb is unverifiable without DNA. Germline V gene lookup returns CDR1 SGHRS and CDR2 YFSETQ. This CDR3 has 15 amino acids. CDR3 region: CASSLKGVGGGEQYF.

The chain joins TRBV9 to TRBJ2-1; TCRdb selects TRBD1, and the lack of DNA leaves this call unchecked. In germline, CDR1 is SGDLS, CDR2 YYNGEE. The CDR3 covers 15 residues. CDR3 region: CASSVETGTGNEQFF.

V usage is TRBV5-1 and J usage is TRBJ1-1; TCRdb calls TRBD1, which cannot be checked without DNA. Germline V lookup: CDR1 SGHRS, CDR2 YFSETQ. The CDR3 spans 14 residues. The CDR3 here is CASSLGEAGSEAFF.

J is TRBJ2-7 and V is TRBV28. The CDR3 length is 14 residues. Germline CDR1 reads MDHEN; CDR2 reads SYDVKM. The CDR3: CASSQDRAPYEQYF.

The CDR3 sequence: CASRGQLSSYNSPLHF. J is TRBJ1-6 and V is TRBV18; without DNA, the TCRdb call of TRBD1 cannot be checked. CDR3 length: 16 amino acids. CDR1 is KGHSH, CDR2 LQKENI, per germline.

The chain couples TRBV27 to TRBJ2-1. CDR1 and CDR2 from the germline V gene are MNHEY and SMNVEV (reference sequence). This CDR3 has 16 residues. The CDR3 loop is CASSLLLLGSYNEQFF.

The V gene is TRBV7-2, the J gene TRBJ1-1. CDR1 is SGHTA, CDR2 FQGNSA, per germline. This CDR3 region has 14 residues. CDR3 sequence: CASTLAVRGTEAFF.